Listed here are 13 T cell receptor beta chains from one sample, sequenced in a study of T cell repertoires in cytomegalovirus infection. TCRdb itself ran the reads through MiXCR, one entry per CDR3 protein. This sample has 680,000 or so distinct CDR3 sequences, with roughly a third found just once. Their recognized antigens are unknown. Sequencing was performed on cultured PBMCs, taken from culture after CMV antigen stimulation. The receptors were sampled from a human donor in good health (CMV status not recorded). Some clones in this sample may be carry-over from other donors' samples.

The chain is built from TRBV4-3 and TRBJ1-5; D is uncertain. The CDR3 contains 16 residues. V was clipped by 0 bases and J by 2 bases, with 11 bases between them. The V gene's germline CDR1 is LGHNA and CDR2 YSLEER. The CDR3 region has the DNA TGCGCCAGCAGCCAAGAGGCCGAACTGGGCAATCAGCCCCAGCATTTT. It codes for CASSQEAELGNQPQHF.

This clonotype was seen a few times. The V and J genes are TRBV18 and TRBJ1-5; D not resolved. The germline V gene encodes CDR1 KGHSH and CDR2 LQKENI. The CDR3 has 13 amino acids. V was cut by 8 bases and J by 0 bases, with 8 bases left in between. CDR3 in amino acids: CASRLNSNQPQHF. CDR3 DNA sequence: TGTGCCAGCAGACTGAATAGCAATCAGCCCCAGCATTTT.

There are a few counts of this clonotype. This chain connects TRBV7-2 to TRBJ2-1; 8 bases are a match to TRBD2. V shed 5 bases and J 0 bases; nucleotides not matched to a gene: 6. This CDR3 region has 16 residues. CDR1 is SGHTA and CDR2 is FQGNSA in the germline V gene. The CDR3 nucleotides read TGTGCCAGCAGCCGGGGGGGAGGCCACTCCTACAATGAGCAGTTCTTC. This encodes CASSRGGGHSYNEQFF.

The J gene is TRBJ1-4, the V gene TRBV4-2, with D possibly matching TRBD1 (6 bases). The V and J ends lost 6 bases and 7 bases respectively, with 21 bases between them. Germline V gene lookup returns CDR1 LGHNA and CDR2 YNFKEQ. CDR3 length: 16 amino acids. This chain's CDR3 is CASRKIGGRRVEKLFF. In DNA, the CDR3 is TGTGCCAGCAGAAAAATTGGGGGGCGCAGGGTTGAAAAACTGTTTTTT.

The J gene is TRBJ2-7, the V gene TRBV7-9; D is possibly TRBD2 (6 bases). Deletions cut 5 bases from V and 3 bases from J, with 14 bases between. Germline CDR1 is SEHNR and CDR2 is FQNEAQ (reference sequence). This CDR3 has 14 amino acids. CDR3: CASSPSKGGYEQYF. CDR3 nucleotide sequence: TGTGCCAGCAGCCCATCCAAGGGAGGCTACGAGCAGTACTTC.

This rearrangement joins TRBV7-2 to TRBJ1-6; D not certain. With 2 bases removed from V and 7 bases from J, the gap between germline ends came to 6 bases. The V gene's germline CDR1 is SGHTA and CDR2 FQGNSA. The CDR3 length is 13 residues. CDR3 nucleotide sequence: TGTGCCAGCAGCTTAAACTCAAATTCACCCCTCCACTTT. Residues: CASSLNSNSPLHF.

This chain links TRBV20-1 with TRBJ2-7; D is uncertain. V lost 0 bases and J lost 5, with 11 bases in between. The germline V gene encodes CDR1 DFQATT and CDR2 SNEGSKA (reference sequence). This CDR3 contains 13 residues. CDR3 sequence (DNA): TGCAGTGCTAGAGACGGGCTAGTCCACGAGCAGTACTTC. This sequence encodes CSARDGLVHEQYF.

The chain uses TRBV12-5 and TRBJ2-5; perhaps TRBD2 as D (6 bases). Germline V gene data show CDR1 as LGHNT and CDR2 as FRNRAP. CDR3 size: 15 residues. The V end was cut by 4 bases, the J end by 5 bases, with 17 bases between. The chain's CDR3 is CASGSMVGGVETQYF. The CDR3 DNA reads as TGTGCTAGTGGTTCGATGGTGGGCGGGGTTGAGACCCAGTACTTC.

Note on this clonotype: One end of the junction fails to match germline, which may point to a read error. This rearrangement joins TRBV15 to TRBJ1-5, with a tentative D call TRBD1 (5 bases). Germline V gives CDR1 LNHNV, CDR2 YYDKDF (reference sequence). CDR3 length: 13 amino acids. DNA of the CDR3: TGTGCCACCAGCAGGTGGGGGGATCAGCCCCAACATTTT. This sequence encodes CATSRWGDQPQHF.

A few counts support this clonotype. The V call is TRBV6-1, the J call TRBJ2-1, with TRBD1 matching over 7 bases. Germline lookup yields CDR1 MNHNS and CDR2 SASEGT. This CDR3 contains 11 residues. Unmatched junction bases numbered 7, after V lost 4 bases and J lost 16 bases. CDR3 residues: CASSAPGQLFF. The CDR3 nucleotides are TGTGCCAGCAGTGCCCCGGGACAGCTTTTCTTC.

The chain links TRBV2 to TRBJ2-7; D may be TRBD2 (5 bases). Germline CDR1 and CDR2: SNHLY and FYNNEI. The V and J ends lost 3 bases and 0 bases respectively, with 9 bases between them. The length of the CDR3 is 14 residues. The chain's CDR3 is CASSDLASSYEQYF. The CDR3 nucleotides read TGTGCCAGCAGTGATTTAGCGAGCTCCTACGAGCAGTACTTC.

This clonotype was counted only a few times. The chain is built from TRBV7-2 and TRBJ2-7; no clear D gene. The CDR3 is 13 amino acids. The V gene lost 5 bases and the J gene lost 2 bases, with 10 bases spanning the gap. CDR1 and CDR2 (germline): SGHTA, FQGNSA. CDR3 sequence (DNA): TGTGCCAGCAGCGGCAAGGGTCCCTACGAGCAGTACTTC. Encoded protein: CASSGKGPYEQYF.

The gene calls are TRBV24-1 and TRBJ1-5, with D uncertain. Trimming removed 6 bases at V and 1 base at J, with 9 bases between. The CDR3 length is 14 residues. CDR1 and CDR2 (germline): KGHDR, SFDVKD. The DNA of the CDR3 is TGTGCCACCAGTCTGTCAGACAGCAATCAGCCCCAGCATTTT. It yields the protein CATSLSDSNQPQHF.